This is a list of T cell receptor beta chains from one sample in a study of cytomegalovirus exposure and HLA in healthy donors. TCRdb's copy holds only in-frame clones and misses some; the assay was immunoSEQ multiplex PCR. Here the sample table reports about 120,000 clones. What was sequenced was PBMCs. The receptors derive from a man aged 18-30 years in good health and CMV-seronegative. CDR3s include the opening cysteine and the closing phenylalanine or tryptophan. D genes are given only for firm matches.

CDR3 protein,CDR3 DNA,V gene,D gene,J gene
CASSYQPGPDTGELFF,TGTGCCAGCAGCTACCAACCCGGTCCTGACACCGGGGAGCTGTTTTTT,TRBV4-2,NA,TRBJ2-2
CASSLLASGRSDTQYF,TGTGCCAGCAGCTTGTTGGCTAGCGGGAGATCAGATACGCAGTATTTT,TRBV5-4,TRBD2,TRBJ2-3
CASSTGLVAGSTDTQYF,TGTGCCAGTAGTACAGGACTAGTGGCGGGAAGCACAGATACGCAGTATTTT,TRBV19,TRBD2,TRBJ2-3
CASNPPGQLSEQYF,TGCGCCAGTAACCCACCGGGACAGCTATCCGAGCAGTACTTC,TRBV5-1,TRBD1,TRBJ2-7
CASSAGQQPLYGYTF,TGTGCCAGCAGCGCTGGACAGCAACCCCTCTATGGCTACACCTTC,TRBV9,NA,TRBJ1-2
CASSPGGTVLSYEQYF,TGTGCCAGTAGTCCGGGGGGGACAGTGCTCTCCTACGAGCAGTACTTC,TRBV19,NA,TRBJ2-7
CASSQGAGATSYEQYF,TGCGCCAGCAGCCAGGGGGCAGGGGCAACTTCCTACGAGCAGTACTTC,TRBV4-1,NA,TRBJ2-7
CASRPGQGHQPQHF,TGTGCCAGCAGGCCGGGACAGGGTCATCAGCCCCAGCATTTT,TRBV6-7,TRBD1,TRBJ1-5
CASSLQGAWRNTIYF,TGTGCCAGCAGTCTTCAGGGGGCTTGGCGAAACACCATATATTTT,TRBV2,TRBD1,TRBJ1-3
CASSHRVRQQRNTGELFF,TGTGCCAGCAGTCATAGGGTTAGACAGCAGAGGAACACCGGGGAGCTGTTTTTT,TRBV7-8,NA,TRBJ2-2
CASSLIPSGVTDTQYF,TGTGCCAGCAGCTTAATTCCTAGCGGGGTCACAGATACGCAGTATTTT,TRBV7-2,TRBD2,TRBJ2-3
CASIYQETQYF,TGTGCCAGCATCTACCAAGAGACCCAGTACTTC,TRBV11-3,NA,TRBJ2-5
CASSLVPGIYEQYF,TGCGCCAGCAGCTTGGTCCCGGGGATCTACGAGCAGTACTTC,TRBV5-1,NA,TRBJ2-7
CASSERGDQETQYF,TGTGCCAGTAGCGAGCGGGGGGACCAAGAGACCCAGTACTTC,TRBV19,TRBD2,TRBJ2-5
CASSLGLTAGGIGETQYF,TGTGCCAGCAGCTTAGGCCTCACGGCAGGAGGGATTGGGGAGACCCAGTACTTC,TRBV11-3,NA,TRBJ2-5
CASSPAGNYGYTF,TGTGCCAGCTCACCTGCAGGGAACTATGGCTACACCTTT,TRBV18,NA,TRBJ1-2